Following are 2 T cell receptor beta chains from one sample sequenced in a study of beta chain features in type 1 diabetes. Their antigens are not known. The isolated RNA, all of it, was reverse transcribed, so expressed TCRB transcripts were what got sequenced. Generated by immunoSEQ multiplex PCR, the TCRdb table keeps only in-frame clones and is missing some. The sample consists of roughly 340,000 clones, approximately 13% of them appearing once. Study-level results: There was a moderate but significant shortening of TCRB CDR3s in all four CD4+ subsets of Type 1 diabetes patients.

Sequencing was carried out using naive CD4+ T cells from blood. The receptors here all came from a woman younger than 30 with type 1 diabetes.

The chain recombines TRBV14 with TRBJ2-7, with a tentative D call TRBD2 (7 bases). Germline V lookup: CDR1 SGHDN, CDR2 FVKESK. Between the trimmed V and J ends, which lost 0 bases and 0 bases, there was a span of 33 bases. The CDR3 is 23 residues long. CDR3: CASSQDRQLVGGAAPVSSYEQYV. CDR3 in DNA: TGTGCCAGCAGCCAAGATCGTCAGCTTGTTGGGGGGGCCGCACCCGTGTCCTCCTACGAGCAGTACGTC.

The CDR3 is CASSSFGPGTAYQETQYF. Written as DNA, the CDR3 is TGCGCCAGCAGCTCTTTCGGCCCCGGGACAGCGTACCAAGAGACCCAGTACTTC. The V call is TRBV5-1, the J call TRBJ2-5; TRBD1 agrees at 7 bases. The CDR3 has 18 residues. The trim removed 3 bases at V and 0 bases at J, leaving 14 bases unmatched. The germline gives CDR1 SGHRS, CDR2 YFSETQ.